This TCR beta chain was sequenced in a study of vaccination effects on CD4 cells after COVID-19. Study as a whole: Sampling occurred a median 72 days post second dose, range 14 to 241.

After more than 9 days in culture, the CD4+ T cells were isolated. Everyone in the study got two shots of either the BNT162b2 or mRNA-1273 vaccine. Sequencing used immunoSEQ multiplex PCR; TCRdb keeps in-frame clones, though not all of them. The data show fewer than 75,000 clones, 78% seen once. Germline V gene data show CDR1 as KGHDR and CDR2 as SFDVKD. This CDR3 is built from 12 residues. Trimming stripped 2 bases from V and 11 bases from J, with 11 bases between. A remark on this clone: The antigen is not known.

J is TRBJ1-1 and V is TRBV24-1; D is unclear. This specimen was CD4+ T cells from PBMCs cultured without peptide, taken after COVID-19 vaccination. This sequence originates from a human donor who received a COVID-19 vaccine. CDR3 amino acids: CATSDSSFEAFF. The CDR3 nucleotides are TGTGCCACCAGTGATTCCTCTTTTGAGGCTTTCTTT.